The 27 T cell receptor beta chains in this list originate from one sample, sequenced in a study of blood T cell repertoires in COVID-19. Profiled with immunoSEQ multiplex PCR; TCRdb holds only in-frame clones, not every one. This sample has fewer than 250,000 clones, with 80% found just once. The sample consisted of PBMCs or T cells enriched from blood (not recorded which). Source of these receptors: a woman in her thirties or forties with acute COVID-19.

The rearrangement uses TRBV27 and TRBJ1-6; the match to TRBD1 covers 7 bases. The germline V gene encodes CDR1 MNHEY and CDR2 SMNVEV (reference sequence). Trimming removed 3 bases from V and 5 bases from J; junction bases left unmatched: 10. This CDR3 contains 17 residues. CDR3 amino acids: CASSLYYRGLNNSPLHF. The CDR3 coding sequence is TGTGCCAGCAGTTTGTACTACAGGGGTCTGAATAATTCACCCCTCCACTTT.

This chain links TRBV6-5 with TRBJ1-2; D might be TRBD1 (5 bases). Trimming removed 7 bases from V and 8 bases from J, with 17 bases in between. The CDR3 runs to 13 residues. CDR1 and CDR2 (germline): MNHEY, SVGAGI. The CDR3 loop reads CASTLNPRQGYTF. CDR3 sequence (DNA): TGTGCCAGCACCCTGAACCCTCGACAGGGCTACACCTTC.

This chain uses TRBV9 with TRBJ1-1; the match to TRBD1 covers 10 bases. The germline V gene encodes CDR1 SGDLS and CDR2 YYNGEE. V lost 6 bases and J lost 4; bases outside the gene matches: 9. The CDR3 spans 15 residues. The CDR3 nucleotides read TGTGCCAGCACCCAGTTGGACAGGGGGATCACTGAAGCTTTCTTT. It yields the protein CASTQLDRGITEAFF.

This clone was counted between two and nine times. Here the CDR3 reads CATSDYRESQPQHF. In DNA form, the CDR3 reads TGTGCCACCAGTGATTACAGGGAGTCACAGCCCCAGCATTTT. V gene TRBV24-1 combines with J gene TRBJ1-5, with D perhaps TRBD1 (6 bases). The germline V and J ends were trimmed by 2 bases and 7 bases, with 11 bases remaining between them. The CDR3 spans 14 residues. CDR1 and CDR2 from the germline V gene are KGHDR and SFDVKD.

This chain links TRBV7-3 with TRBJ1-1; 8 bases line up with TRBD1. With V trimmed by 5 bases and J by 4 bases, 9 bases remained unmatched. In germline, CDR1 is SGHTA, CDR2 FQGTGA. CDR3 size: 15 residues. The CDR3 region has the DNA TGTGCCAGCAGCAGTCAGGGGGCGCCGGGCACTGAAGCTTTCTTT. Translating it yields CASSSQGAPGTEAFF.

The V gene is TRBV19, the J gene TRBJ1-4; 9 bases are a match to TRBD1. The CDR3 has 16 amino acids. V lost 7 bases to trimming and J lost 5 bases; unmatched junction nucleotides: 11. Looked up from germline, CDR1 is LNHDA and CDR2 is SQIVND (reference sequence). CDR3 protein: CASTYRGRGPNEKLFF. The CDR3 nucleotides read TGTGCCAGTACCTACAGGGGGCGCGGTCCCAATGAAAAACTGTTTTTT.

The chain combines TRBV5-1 with TRBJ1-1, with D maybe TRBD1 (5 bases). Germline values: CDR1 SGHRS, CDR2 YFSETQ. Trimming pared 4 bases from V and 6 bases from J, leaving 16 bases between. The CDR3 covers 14 residues. DNA for the CDR3: TGCGCCAGCAGCCTGACTTTGGGGGGGTCTGAAGCTTTCTTT. Translating gives CASSLTLGGSEAFF.

This clone showed up just a few times. The chain has TRBV28 and TRBJ1-2; TRBD1 agrees at 9 bases. The J segment lost 5 bases and the V segment lost 5 bases, leaving 15 bases of the junction unmatched. CDR3 length: 17 residues. The germline V gene has CDR1 MDHEN and CDR2 SYDVKM. The CDR3 nucleotides are TGTGCCAGCAGTGGGACGAAACCGGGACAGGGACGGTATGGCTACACCTTC. Residues: CASSGTKPGQGRYGYTF.

Comment on this clone: Other nucleotide sequences in the sample specify the same CDR3. The chain uses TRBV5-5 and TRBJ1-4; no definite D call. Deletions cut 0 bases from V and 0 bases from J, with 12 bases between. This CDR3 contains 17 residues. Germline CDR1 SGHKS, CDR2 YYEKEE (reference sequence). The CDR3 sequence is CASSLVGQSATNEKLFF. Written as DNA, the CDR3 is TGTGCCAGCAGCTTGGTTGGGCAGTCTGCAACTAATGAAAAACTGTTTTTT.

V and J are TRBV2 and TRBJ1-5; D call uncertain. The CDR3 is made up of 14 amino acids. Germline V gene data show CDR1 as SNHLY and CDR2 as FYNNEI. V was cut by 6 bases and J by 4 bases, with 13 bases left in between. The CDR3 loop reads CASSLGIRNQPQHF. The CDR3 nucleotides are TGTGCCAGCAGCCTCGGGATTAGGAATCAGCCCCAGCATTTT.

The chain is built from TRBV7-6 and TRBJ1-1; the D is unclear. The CDR3 length is 14 residues. Looked up from germline, CDR1 is SGHVS and CDR2 is FNYEAQ. Trimming took 1 base from V and 5 from J, leaving 11 bases between them. The CDR3 sequence: CASSLEGRRTEAFF. The CDR3 DNA reads TGTGCCAGCAGCTTAGAAGGGAGGAGAACTGAAGCTTTCTTT. Based on the CDR3 plus reference TRBV7-6 and TRBJ1-1, the full variable domain is GAGVSQSPRYKVTKRGQDVALRCDPISGHVSLYWYRQALGQGPEFLTYFNYEAQQDKSGLPNDRFSAERPEGSISTLTIQRTEQRDSAMYRCASSLEGRRTEAFFGQGTRLTVV.

The chain has TRBV9 and TRBJ1-4; D not resolved. Germline loops: CDR1 SGDLS, CDR2 YYNGEE. The CDR3 is made up of 15 amino acids. V was clipped by 4 bases and J by 5 bases, with 15 bases between them. CDR3 sequence: CASSPRFSLNEKLFF. The CDR3 nucleotides are TGTGCCAGCAGCCCCCGGTTTAGCCTAAATGAAAAACTGTTTTTT.

The chain joins TRBV2 to TRBJ1-6; the D gene is possibly TRBD1 (6 bases). Germline V gives CDR1 SNHLY, CDR2 FYNNEI. This CDR3 contains 15 residues. V shed 5 bases and J shed 4 bases, with 12 bases lying between them. CDR3 amino acids: CASSWTDPYNSPLHF. The CDR3 bases are TGTGCCAGCAGTTGGACAGACCCATATAATTCACCCCTCCACTTT.

The chain recombines TRBV12-3 or TRBV12-4 with TRBJ1-5; no firm D call. Between the trimmed V and J ends, which lost 2 bases and 4 bases, there was a span of 6 bases. The CDR3 is 13 amino acids. In nucleotides, the CDR3 is TGTGCCAGCAGTTTACAGCGAAATCAGCCCCAGCATTTT. This gives the protein CASSLQRNQPQHF.

This clone came up once. The rearrangement uses TRBV9 and TRBJ1-1, with D tentatively TRBD1 (5 bases). Germline V gene data show CDR1 as SGDLS and CDR2 as YYNGEE. CDR3 length: 14 residues. V lost 0 bases to trimming and J lost 6 bases, with 12 bases between them. CDR3 coding DNA: TGTGCCAGCAGCGTAGGGAGACAGTTCTCTGAAGCTTTCTTT. Residues: CASSVGRQFSEAFF.

The chain has TRBV5-1 and TRBJ1-6; tentatively, D is TRBD1 (6 bases). This CDR3 is 14 amino acids long. Germline CDR1 and CDR2: SGHRS and YFSETQ. V lost 2 bases and J lost 7, with 10 bases in between. The DNA of the CDR3 is TGCGCCAGCAGCTTCGAACAGGGCAATTCACCCCTCCACTTT. Residues: CASSFEQGNSPLHF. The full variable domain, in which reference TRBV5-1 and TRBJ1-6 provide the parts outside the CDR3, is KAGVTQTPRYLIKTRGQQVTLSCSPISGHRSVSWYQQTPGQGLQFLFEYFSETQRNKGNFPGRFSGRQFSNSRSEMNVSTLELGDSALYLCASSFEQGNSPLHFGNGTRLTVT.

The chain carries TRBV28 and TRBJ2-5, with D possibly TRBD2 on 6 matching bases. The CDR3 length is 15 residues. Germline loops: CDR1 MDHEN, CDR2 SYDVKM. V was shortened by 7 bases and J by 4 bases, with 19 bases between the two germline ends. Here the CDR3 reads CASNPEGMGGETQYF. In nucleotides, the CDR3 is TGTGCCAGCAATCCTGAAGGGATGGGAGGAGAGACCCAGTACTTC.

The genes are TRBV14 and TRBJ1-5; D possibly corresponds to TRBD1 (6 bases). CDR3 length equals 15 residues. Germline CDR1 SGHDN, CDR2 FVKESK. Trimming took off 9 bases at V and 0 bases at J, with 15 bases between the two ends. The CDR3 DNA is TGTGCCAGTTCTCAGGGAGGGGGTAGCAATCAGCCCCAGCATTTT. It translates to CASSQGGGSNQPQHF.

The chain links TRBV19 to TRBJ2-5, with a tentative D call TRBD2 (6 bases). V lost 1 base to trimming and J lost 5 bases, with 20 bases between them. The CDR3 runs 17 residues. Germline CDR1 is LNHDA and CDR2 is SQIVND (reference sequence). The CDR3 sequence: CASSIARRGLPRETQYF. CDR3 bases: TGTGCCAGTAGTATAGCTCGGAGGGGACTGCCCCGCGAGACCCAGTACTTC.

The J gene is TRBJ2-2, the V gene TRBV24-1; TRBD1 matches 8 bases. Germline values: CDR1 KGHDR, CDR2 SFDVKD. V shed 1 base, J shed 4 bases, and the junction held 4 bases outside the gene matches. The CDR3 sequence is 16 residues long. Here the CDR3 reads CATSDLDRGGTGELFF. Here the CDR3 DNA reads TGTGCCACCAGTGATTTAGACAGGGGCGGCACCGGGGAGCTGTTTTTT.

This clone has more than one count but fewer than ten. This sequence joins TRBV10-3 and TRBJ1-5, with TRBD1 as a possible D gene (5 bases). From germline, CDR1 is ENHRY and CDR2 SYGVKD. V was trimmed by 0 bases and J by 4 bases, leaving 16 bases between them. The CDR3 extends over 17 amino acids. CDR3 region: CAISESKGSRGNQPQHF. In nucleotides, the CDR3 is TGTGCCATCAGTGAGTCAAAGGGTTCTAGGGGTAATCAGCCCCAGCATTTT.

This clone was observed a handful of times. The chain couples TRBV6-2 or TRBV6-3 to TRBJ1-2; TRBD1 aligns across 9 bases. This CDR3 has 14 amino acids. Looked up from germline, CDR1 is MNHEY and CDR2 is SVGEGT. J gave up 4 bases and V 5 bases, and 5 bases lay outside the gene matches. The CDR3: CASSKPGQGYGYTF. In DNA, the CDR3 is TGTGCCAGCAGTAAACCGGGACAGGGCTATGGCTACACCTTC.

V is TRBV19 and J is TRBJ2-3; a weak D match, TRBD2 (5 bases). This CDR3 spans 15 amino acids. The V end was cut by 4 bases, the J end by 1 base, with 12 bases between. CDR1 and CDR2 (germline): LNHDA, SQIVND (reference sequence). CDR3 loop: CASSTGLPGTDTQYF. CDR3 sequence (DNA): TGTGCCAGTAGTACTGGACTGCCGGGCACAGATACGCAGTATTTT.

This chain links TRBV7-6 with TRBJ1-1, with 7 positions matching TRBD1. The CDR3 is made up of 17 amino acids. CDR1 is SGHVS, CDR2 FNYEAQ, per germline. V trimming: 1 base; J trimming: 0 bases; junction bases outside the gene matches: 8. This CDR3 reads CASSLGGGQRLNTEAFF. Here the CDR3 DNA reads TGTGCCAGCAGCTTAGGAGGGGGACAGAGACTGAACACTGAAGCTTTCTTT.

The J gene is TRBJ2-7, the V gene TRBV5-4, with 11 bases lining up with TRBD1. Per the germline V gene, CDR1 is SGHNT and CDR2 is YYREEE (reference sequence). The CDR3 contains 15 residues. J lost 6 bases, V lost 4 bases, and 9 bases had no gene match. For the CDR3, the DNA is TGTGCCAGCAGCGGAGGGACAGGGGGGGCGGGCGAGCAGTACTTC. It codes for CASSGGTGGAGEQYF.

The V gene is TRBV18, the J gene TRBJ2-6, with 7 bases lining up with TRBD1. Germline V gene data show CDR1 as KGHSH and CDR2 as LQKENI. The CDR3 has 15 amino acids. After removal of 3 bases from V and 8 bases from J, the junction contained 7 bases not matched to a gene. CDR3 coding DNA: TGTGCCAGCTCACCGGGACAGACTACTACCAACGTCCTGACTTTC. Protein product: CASSPGQTTTNVLTF.

This clone was recorded once. V gene TRBV7-2 combines with J gene TRBJ2-7, with TRBD2 matching 9 bases. This CDR3 has 16 residues. J gave up 2 bases and V 5 bases, and 10 bases lay outside the gene matches. CDR1 SGHTA and CDR2 FQGNSA come from the germline V gene. For the CDR3, the DNA is TGTGCCAGCAGCCCCAGGGAGCGGGAGGTTCCCTACGAGCAGTACTTC. Its protein product is CASSPREREVPYEQYF. Drawing the rest from reference TRBV7-2 and TRBJ2-7, the complete variable domain is GAGVSQSPSNKVTEKGKDVELRCDPISGHTALYWYRQSLGQGLEFLIYFQGNSAPDKSGLPSDRFSAERTGGSVSTLTIQRTQQEDSAVYLCASSPREREVPYEQYFGPGTRLTVT.